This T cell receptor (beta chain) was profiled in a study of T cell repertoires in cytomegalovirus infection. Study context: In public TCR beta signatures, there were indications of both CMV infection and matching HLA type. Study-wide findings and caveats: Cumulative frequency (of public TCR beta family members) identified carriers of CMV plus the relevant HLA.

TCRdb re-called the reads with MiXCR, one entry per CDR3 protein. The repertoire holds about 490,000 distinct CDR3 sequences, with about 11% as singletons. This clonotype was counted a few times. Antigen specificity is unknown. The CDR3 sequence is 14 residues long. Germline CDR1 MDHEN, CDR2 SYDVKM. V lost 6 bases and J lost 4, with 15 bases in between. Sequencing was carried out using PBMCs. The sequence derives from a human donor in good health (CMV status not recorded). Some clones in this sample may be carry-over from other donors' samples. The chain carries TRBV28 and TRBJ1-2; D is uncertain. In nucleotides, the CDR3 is TGTGCCAGCAGGCCTACGGGGTCGTCCTATGGCTACACCTTC. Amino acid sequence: CASRPTGSSYGYTF.